This record concerns one T cell receptor beta chain sequence. Antigen unknown. V lost 0 bases and J lost 3, with 12 bases in between. Germline CDR1 and CDR2: MGHRA and YSYEKL. The CDR3 consists of 16 residues. This record belongs to a study of OX40 agonist ivuxolimab in advanced cancers. Notes on the study in general: CD8+ T cells showed, on average, more clonal expansion than CD4+ cells.

Profiling relied on immunoSEQ multiplex PCR, and the TCRdb table lists in-frame clones only, not all of them. The sample lists approximately 16,000 clones; 60% to 85% were seen once. The receptor comes from an adult with an advanced solid tumor such as melanoma, head and neck, liver or kidney cancer. Sequenced here: CD4+ or CD8+ T cells sorted from blood, sampled in a trial of the OX40 agonist ivuxolimab. The chain couples TRBV4-1 to TRBJ1-5, with a weak D call TRBD1 (5 bases). The CDR3 DNA reads as TGCGCCAGCAGCCAAGAGCCCGGGGCCTTCAATCAGCCCCAGCATTTT. Translation: CASSQEPGAFNQPQHF.